The T cell receptor (beta chain) described here comes from a study of shared clonotypes between healthy human individuals. Naive CD4+ cells were CD45RA-selected; the remaining cells were memory. Data came from immunoSEQ multiplex PCR; TCRdb stores just in-frame clones and leaves some out. This table holds roughly 2 million clones, about 94% found once. Trimming stripped 10 bases from V and 8 bases from J, with 23 bases between. Germline V gene data show CDR1 as MNHEY and CDR2 as SVGAGI. This CDR3 has 14 amino acids. The sequenced material came from naive CD4+ T cells sorted from blood. As to subset: CD45RA+ positively selected. The clonotype was recovered from a man aged 18 to 30 in good health. The rearrangement uses TRBV6-5 and TRBJ1-2; tentatively, D is TRBD1 (5 bases). The DNA for the CDR3 is TGTGCCACCTCAAGGTGGACAAAGCTTCGGGGCTACACCTTC. It is translated as CATSRWTKLRGYTF.